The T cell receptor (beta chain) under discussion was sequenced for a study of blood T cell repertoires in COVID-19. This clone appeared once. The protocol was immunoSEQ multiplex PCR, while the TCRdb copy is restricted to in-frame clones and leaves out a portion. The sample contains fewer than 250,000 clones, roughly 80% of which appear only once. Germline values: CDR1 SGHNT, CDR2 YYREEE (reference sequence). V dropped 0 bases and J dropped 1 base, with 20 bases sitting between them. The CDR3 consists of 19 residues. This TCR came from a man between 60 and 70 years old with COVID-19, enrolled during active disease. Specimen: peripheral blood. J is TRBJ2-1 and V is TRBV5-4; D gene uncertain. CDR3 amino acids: CASSLAYSWQSGSYNEQFF. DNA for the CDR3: TGTGCCAGCAGCTTGGCCTATTCCTGGCAGTCCGGGTCCTACAATGAGCAGTTCTTC.